The subject of this entry is one T cell receptor (beta chain). Its target antigen remains unknown. No clone much larger than this one lies a single base away; base qualities are absent. These data come from a study of CD8 T cells in ankylosing spondylitis (dated by TCRdb to about 2017). Background for the entire study: T cell receptor beta repertoires were profiled in healthy donors and ankylosing spondylitis patients so that disease-linked TCR variants could be found. In total, the full study cohort was made up of approximately 99 healthy donors and 20 to 25 ankylosing spondylitis patients. Samples of peripheral blood were taken, and for ankylosing spondylitis patients, synovial fluid was collected as well. Beyond this particular receptor, the publication reports: A TCR beta motif made up of several highly homologous amino acid variants appeared to be characteristic of blood from ankylosing spondylitis patients. Some TCR beta motif variants had previously been reported in synovial fluid and blood of reactive arthritis patients, which suggested common disease-initiation mechanisms. The disease-linked clones had a CD8+ phenotype and were found at relatively low frequencies in peripheral blood. According to the report, matched synovial fluid samples from ankylosing spondylitis patients were significantly enriched for the disease-linked clones.

There are 17 amino acids in the CDR3, from cysteine to phenylalanine inclusive. Kept here is only the CDR3 DNA, which spans 51 bases and is read in frame from base 1. The germline V gene sets CDR1 to MNHNS and CDR2 to SASEGT. V and J lose 6 bases and 0 bases, and a span of 20 bases separates them. These reads were obtained on an Illumina HiSeq 2500. Quantitative 5'-RACE with molecular barcodes was the method used to prepare the TCR beta libraries. Concerning the study's data processing: To identify disease-linked TCR variants, a new computational method was used, one built on a probabilistic model of VDJ rearrangement. In TCRdb, the public reads were trimmed at Q25 with fastp and aligned with MiXCR, with productive beta chains retained. Under each unique CDR3 protein, matching rows form one entry showing the most common genes and DNA. What appears here as the V and J calls and clone size reflects TCRdb's work, not the paper's. The sample table holds a few hundred thousand distinct CDR3 sequences, of which about a fifth were seen once. 3.5% of the sample is in the top ten clones.

This receptor was obtained from a female donor with ankylosing spondylitis or in good health (not recorded which). The sample comprised blood, either unsorted or a sorted T cell fraction (not recorded which). The receptor chain draws on TRBV6-1 and TRBJ1-1, with the D gene not confidently named. Here is the DNA: TGTGCCAGCAGCCTCCGGGATCCGCCCTTTCTGAACACTGAAGCTTTCTTT. This yields the protein CASSLRDPPFLNTEAFF.